The present entry profiles one T cell receptor (beta chain) with its context. Its antigen is currently unknown. The data belong to a study of CD8 T cells in ankylosing spondylitis. Study findings and constraints: In peripheral blood, disease-linked CD8+ clones occurred at relatively low frequencies. Researchers reportedly found disease-linked clones significantly enriched in matched ankylosing spondylitis synovial fluid. Before this, some motif variants had been reported in reactive arthritis synovial fluid and blood.

Construction of TCR beta libraries was performed using quantitative 5'-RACE with molecular barcodes. TCRdb redid the calling of the 5' RACE reads with MiXCR, one entry per CDR3 protein. The table shows roughly 240,000 distinct CDR3 sequences, with approximately 30% occurring only once. J was trimmed by 4 bases and V by 1 base; bases with no gene match: 1. The CDR3 has 14 residues. Germline CDR1 and CDR2: MNHEY and SMNVEV (reference sequence). The sequenced material came from blood, either unsorted or a sorted T cell fraction (not recorded which). The receptor was derived from a male donor with ankylosing spondylitis or in good health (not recorded which). The rearrangement uses TRBV27 and TRBJ2-7; 10 positions match TRBD2. Written as DNA, the CDR3 is TGTGCCAGCAGTTTATTAGCGGGGGGTTACGAGCAGTACTTC. Amino acid sequence: CASSLLAGGYEQYF.